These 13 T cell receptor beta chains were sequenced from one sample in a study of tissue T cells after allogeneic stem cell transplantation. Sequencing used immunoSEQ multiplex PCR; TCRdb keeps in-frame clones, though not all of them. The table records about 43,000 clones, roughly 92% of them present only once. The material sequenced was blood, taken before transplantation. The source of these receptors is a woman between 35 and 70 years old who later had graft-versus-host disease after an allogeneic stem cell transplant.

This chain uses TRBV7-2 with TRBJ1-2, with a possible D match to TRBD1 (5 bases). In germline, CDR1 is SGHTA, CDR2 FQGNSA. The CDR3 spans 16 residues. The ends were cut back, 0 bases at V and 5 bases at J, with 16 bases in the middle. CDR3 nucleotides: TGTGCCAGCAGCTTAGCGCCGAGCCCAGGGATATATGGCTACACCTTC. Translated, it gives CASSLAPSPGIYGYTF.

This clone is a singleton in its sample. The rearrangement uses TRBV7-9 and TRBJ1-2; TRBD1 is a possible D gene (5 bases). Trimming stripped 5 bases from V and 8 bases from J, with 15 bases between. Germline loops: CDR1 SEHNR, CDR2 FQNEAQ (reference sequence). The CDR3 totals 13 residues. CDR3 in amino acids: CASSHQGDKGYTF. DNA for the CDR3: TGTGCCAGCAGCCATCAGGGTGACAAGGGCTACACCTTC.

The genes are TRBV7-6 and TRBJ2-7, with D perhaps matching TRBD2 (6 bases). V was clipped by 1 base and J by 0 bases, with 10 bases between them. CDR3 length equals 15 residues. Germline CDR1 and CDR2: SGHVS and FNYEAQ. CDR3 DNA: TGTGCCAGCAGCTTAGGGGCGGGGAGCTCCTACGAGCAGTACTTC. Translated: CASSLGAGSSYEQYF.

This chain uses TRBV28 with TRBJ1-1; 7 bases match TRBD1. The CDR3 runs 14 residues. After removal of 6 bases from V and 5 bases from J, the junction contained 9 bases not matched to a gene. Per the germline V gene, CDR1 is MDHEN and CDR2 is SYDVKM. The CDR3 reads CASSPTGRSTEAFF. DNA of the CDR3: TGTGCCAGCAGCCCGACAGGGAGGTCGACTGAAGCTTTCTTT. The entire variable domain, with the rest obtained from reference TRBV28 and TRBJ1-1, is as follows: DVKVTQSSRYLVKRTGEKVFLECVQDMDHENMFWYRQDPGLGLRLIYFSYDVKMKEKGDIPEGYSVSREKKERFSLILESASTNQTSMYLCASSPTGRSTEAFFGQGTRLTVV.

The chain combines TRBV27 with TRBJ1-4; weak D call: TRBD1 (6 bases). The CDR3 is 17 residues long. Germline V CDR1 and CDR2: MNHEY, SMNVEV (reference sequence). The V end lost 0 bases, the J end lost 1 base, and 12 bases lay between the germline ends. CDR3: CASSLSRGIRTNEKLFF. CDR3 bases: TGTGCCAGCAGTTTATCGAGGGGGATTAGAACTAATGAAAAACTGTTTTTT.

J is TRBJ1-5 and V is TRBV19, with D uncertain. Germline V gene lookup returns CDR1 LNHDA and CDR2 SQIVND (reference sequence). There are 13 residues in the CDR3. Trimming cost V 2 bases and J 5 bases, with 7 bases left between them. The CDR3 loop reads CASSIRGDQPQHF. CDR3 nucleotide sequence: TGTGCCAGTAGTATACGGGGTGATCAGCCCCAGCATTTT.

This chain's CDR3 is CASSLNTQITGAAFF. CDR3 in DNA: TGTGCCAGCAGCTTGAACACCCAAATAACAGGGGCAGCTTTCTTT. The V call is TRBV7-8, the J call TRBJ1-1; 7 bases agree with TRBD1. The CDR3 consists of 15 residues. CDR1 and CDR2 from the germline V gene are SGHVS and FQNEAQ. Losses at the gene ends were 3 bases for V and 10 bases for J; bases not matched to a gene: 14.

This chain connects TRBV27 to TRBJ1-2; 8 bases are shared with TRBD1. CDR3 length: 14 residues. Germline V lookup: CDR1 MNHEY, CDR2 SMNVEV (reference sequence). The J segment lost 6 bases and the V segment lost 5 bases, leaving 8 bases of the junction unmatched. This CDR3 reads CASSIRQGRDGYTF. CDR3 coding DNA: TGTGCCAGCAGTATCAGACAGGGGAGGGATGGCTACACCTTC.

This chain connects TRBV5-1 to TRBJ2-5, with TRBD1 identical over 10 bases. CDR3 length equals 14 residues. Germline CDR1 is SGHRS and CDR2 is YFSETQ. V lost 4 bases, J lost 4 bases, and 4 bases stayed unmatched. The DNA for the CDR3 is TGCGCCAGCAGCCCGGGACAGGGGCCAGAGACCCAGTACTTC. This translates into CASSPGQGPETQYF.

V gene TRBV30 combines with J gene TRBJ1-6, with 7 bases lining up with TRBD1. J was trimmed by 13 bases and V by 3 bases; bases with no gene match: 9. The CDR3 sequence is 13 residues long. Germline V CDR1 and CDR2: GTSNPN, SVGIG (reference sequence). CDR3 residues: CAWSRTGAEPLHF. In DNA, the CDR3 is TGTGCCTGGAGCAGAACAGGGGCCGAGCCCCTCCACTTT.

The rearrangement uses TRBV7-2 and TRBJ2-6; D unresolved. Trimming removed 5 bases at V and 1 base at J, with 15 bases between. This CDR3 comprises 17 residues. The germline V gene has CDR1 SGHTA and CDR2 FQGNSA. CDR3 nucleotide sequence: TGTGCCAGCAGCACAACCGCGGTTCTATCTGGGGCCAACGTCCTGACTTTC. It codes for CASSTTAVLSGANVLTF.

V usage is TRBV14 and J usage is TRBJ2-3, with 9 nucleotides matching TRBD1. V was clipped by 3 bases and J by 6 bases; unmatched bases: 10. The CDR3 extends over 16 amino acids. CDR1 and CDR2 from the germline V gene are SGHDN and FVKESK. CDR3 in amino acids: CASSQDRDREFDTQYF. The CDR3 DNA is TGTGCCAGCAGCCAGGACCGGGACAGGGAATTTGATACGCAGTATTTT.

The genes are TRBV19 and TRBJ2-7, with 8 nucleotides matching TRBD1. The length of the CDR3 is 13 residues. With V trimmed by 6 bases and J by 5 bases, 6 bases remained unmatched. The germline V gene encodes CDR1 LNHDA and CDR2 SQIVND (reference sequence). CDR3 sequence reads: CASSDRGFDEQYF. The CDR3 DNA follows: TGTGCCAGTAGCGACAGGGGATTCGACGAGCAGTACTTC. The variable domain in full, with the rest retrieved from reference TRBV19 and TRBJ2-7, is DGGITQSPKYLFRKEGQNVTLSCEQNLNHDAMYWYRQDPGQGLRLIYYSQIVNDFQKGDIAEGYSVSREKKESFPLTVTSAQKNPTAFYLCASSDRGFDEQYFGPGTRLTVT.